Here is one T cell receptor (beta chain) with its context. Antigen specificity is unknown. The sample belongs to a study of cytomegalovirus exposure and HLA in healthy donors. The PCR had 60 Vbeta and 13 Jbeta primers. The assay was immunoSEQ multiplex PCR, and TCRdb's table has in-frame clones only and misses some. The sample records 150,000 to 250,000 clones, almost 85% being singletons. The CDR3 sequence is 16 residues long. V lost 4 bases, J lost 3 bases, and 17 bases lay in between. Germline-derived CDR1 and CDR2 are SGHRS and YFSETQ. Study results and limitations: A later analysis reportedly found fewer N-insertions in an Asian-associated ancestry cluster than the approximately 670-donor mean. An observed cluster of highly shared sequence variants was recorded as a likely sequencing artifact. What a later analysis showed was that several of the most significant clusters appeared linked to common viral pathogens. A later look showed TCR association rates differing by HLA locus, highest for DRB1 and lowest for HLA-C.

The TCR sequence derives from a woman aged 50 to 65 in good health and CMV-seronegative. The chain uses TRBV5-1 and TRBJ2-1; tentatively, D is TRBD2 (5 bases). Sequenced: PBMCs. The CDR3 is CASSPTSGSLYNEQFF. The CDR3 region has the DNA TGCGCCAGCAGCCCCACCTCGGGGAGCCTCTACAATGAGCAGTTCTTC.